One TCR beta chain is described in this entry. Its antigen is not known. The data are from a study of cytomegalovirus exposure and HLA in healthy donors. Study overall: Later, an analysis reported that the 100 to 150 validation repertoires had used the same platform as the 500 to 800 first-cohort repertoires.

Trimming removed 6 bases at V and 3 bases at J, with 15 bases between. Germline V lookup: CDR1 MDHEN, CDR2 SYDVKM. The CDR3 is made up of 14 amino acids. Method: immunoSEQ multiplex PCR; TCRdb's copy keeps in-frame clones and lacks some. The sample includes tens of thousands of clones, about 95% of them seen just once. Study observations and caveats: The study put 150 to 200 TCR beta chains on its list as cytomegalovirus-associated. Most TCR sequences were seen very rarely across donors, but some public TCRs occurred in many. Cytomegalovirus status, reportedly, was diagnosed with high specificity and sensitivity by the classifier.

Source material: PBMCs. This chain uses TRBV28 with TRBJ2-7; possible D gene TRBD2, 5 bases. This receptor was obtained from a woman under 30 in good health and CMV-seronegative. The CDR3 reads CASRHPTGNYEQYF. CDR3 in DNA: TGTGCCAGCAGGCACCCGACGGGGAACTACGAGCAGTACTTC.